A single sample is the source of the 30 T cell receptor beta chains below, sequenced in a study of cytomegalovirus exposure and HLA in healthy donors. The PCR had 60 Vbeta and 13 Jbeta primers. The data were produced by immunoSEQ multiplex PCR, yet TCRdb's version contains in-frame clones alone and is incomplete. Of about 190,000 clones in the sample, approximately 84% were seen once. Sequencing was carried out using PBMCs. These receptors were taken from a boy aged 10-17 years in good health and CMV-seronegative.

The chain couples TRBV11-2 to TRBJ1-6, with 7 bases matching TRBD1. This CDR3 spans 11 amino acids. CDR1 is SGHAT, CDR2 FQNNGV, per germline. The V segment lost 8 bases and the J segment 14 bases; nucleotides outside the gene matches: 6. The CDR3 here is CASRQGATLHF. DNA of the CDR3: TGTGCCAGCCGACAGGGAGCGACCCTCCACTTT. Full variable domain (rest looked up from reference TRBV11-2 and TRBJ1-6): EAGVAQSPRYKIIEKRQSVAFWCNPISGHATLYWYQQILGQGPKLLIQFQNNGVVDDSQLPKDRFSAERLKGVDSTLKIQPAKLEDSAVYLCASRQGATLHFGNGTRLTVT.

This chain joins TRBV29-1 and TRBJ2-3; the D gene is possibly TRBD2 (6 bases). Trimming pared 4 bases from V and 6 bases from J, leaving 14 bases between. This CDR3 spans 13 amino acids. Germline CDR1 is SQVTM and CDR2 is ANQGSEA. The CDR3 region has the DNA TGCAGCGTTGGGGCGCGGGACTCTGATACGCAGTATTTT. Translation gives CSVGARDSDTQYF.

J is TRBJ2-1 and V is TRBV18, with D perhaps TRBD1 (5 bases). Germline V CDR1 and CDR2: KGHSH, LQKENI. This CDR3 region has 14 residues. The germline V and J ends were trimmed by 2 bases and 7 bases, with 12 bases remaining between them. The CDR3, as DNA: TGTGCCAGCTCACCAGAGGCAGGGCGGAATGAGCAGTTCTTC. Its translation: CASSPEAGRNEQFF.

The genes are TRBV30 and TRBJ1-2, with D possibly matching TRBD1 (5 bases). This CDR3 spans 11 amino acids. From germline, CDR1 is GTSNPN and CDR2 SVGIG (reference sequence). The DNA of the CDR3 is TGTGCTAGGAGGGGAGACTATGGCTACACCTTC. Its protein is CARRGDYGYTF. Filled out from reference TRBV30 and TRBJ1-2, the complete variable domain reads SQTIHQWPATLVQPVGSPLSLECTVEGTSNPNLYWYRQAAGRGLQLLFYSVGIGQISSEVPQNLSASRPQDRQFILSSKKLLLSDSGFYLCARRGDYGYTFGSGTRLTVV.

V usage is TRBV4-1 and J usage is TRBJ1-2; 7 nucleotides line up with TRBD1. After removal of 6 bases from V and 4 bases from J, the junction contained 14 bases not matched to a gene. Germline CDR1 is MGHRA and CDR2 is YSYEKL. The CDR3 loop spans 16 amino acids. CDR3 loop: CASRLDRALGGYGYTF. In nucleotides, the CDR3 is TGCGCCAGCAGACTCGACAGGGCGCTCGGTGGCTATGGCTACACCTTC.

This clone was seen once. The CDR3 region has the DNA TGTGCCAGCAGCGCCCCAGGGGGCGATTTGTACGAGCAGTACTTC. Translated: CASSAPGGDLYEQYF. The V call is TRBV7-9, the J call TRBJ2-7; 8 nucleotides match TRBD1. Germline loops: CDR1 SEHNR, CDR2 FQNEAQ (reference sequence). Trimming at V came to 5 bases and at J to 4 bases, leaving 10 bases not matched to a gene. This CDR3 has 15 residues.

As DNA, the CDR3 is TGTGCCAGCAGCTTTAGCGGGGTCGGGGAGCTGTTTTTT. This translates into CASSFSGVGELFF. The J gene is TRBJ2-2, the V gene TRBV6-6; 8 bases fit TRBD2. Germline CDR1 is MNHNY and CDR2 is SVGAGI (reference sequence). J gave up 7 bases and V 6 bases, and 4 bases lay outside the gene matches. The CDR3 extends over 13 amino acids.

The chain couples TRBV5-4 to TRBJ2-1; D gene uncertain. Trimming removed 0 bases at V and 7 bases at J, with 14 bases between. Per germline, CDR1 SGHNT and CDR2 YYREEE (reference sequence). The CDR3 consists of 15 residues. The CDR3 is CASSLGYGQANEQFF. Written as DNA, the CDR3 is TGTGCCAGCAGCTTGGGGTATGGGCAGGCTAATGAGCAGTTCTTC.

The rearrangement joins TRBV30 to TRBJ2-5, with TRBD2 identical over 9 bases. In germline, CDR1 is GTSNPN, CDR2 SVGIG (reference sequence). The length of the CDR3 is 12 residues. V gave up 5 bases and J gave up 4 bases; unmatched junction bases: 2. The CDR3: CAWARGGETQYF. CDR3 DNA: TGTGCCTGGGCGCGGGGGGGAGAGACCCAGTACTTC. Full variable domain (missing parts from reference TRBV30 and TRBJ2-5): SQTIHQWPATLVQPVGSPLSLECTVEGTSNPNLYWYRQAAGRGLQLLFYSVGIGQISSEVPQNLSASRPQDRQFILSSKKLLLSDSGFYLCAWARGGETQYFGPGTRLLVL.

CDR3 protein: CASSASTGGYGYTF. The CDR3 DNA sequence: TGTGCCAGCAGCGCCTCGACAGGGGGCTATGGCTACACCTTC. The chain couples TRBV9 to TRBJ1-2, with 9 bases aligning to TRBD1. CDR1 is SGDLS, CDR2 YYNGEE, per germline. This CDR3 has 14 amino acids. The J segment lost 4 bases and the V segment lost 3 bases, leaving 4 bases of the junction unmatched.

The genes are TRBV5-1 and TRBJ1-3, with D possibly TRBD1 on 5 matching bases. V lost 0 bases to trimming and J lost 4 bases, with 8 bases between them. The CDR3 is 14 residues long. The germline V gene encodes CDR1 SGHRS and CDR2 YFSETQ. The CDR3: CASSLGQTGNTIYF. CDR3 coding DNA: TGCGCCAGCAGCTTGGGACAGACGGGAAACACCATATATTTT.

The CDR3 is CASSPSTDTQYF. DNA of the CDR3: TGTGCCAGCAGCCCTTCGACAGATACGCAGTATTTT. V usage is TRBV11-2 and J usage is TRBJ2-3; D ambiguous. The V gene lost 5 bases and the J gene lost 3 bases, with 6 bases spanning the gap. The CDR3 loop spans 12 amino acids. Germline V gene sequence: CDR1 SGHAT, CDR2 FQNNGV.

This chain uses TRBV6-1 with TRBJ1-3, with TRBD1 identical over 8 bases. V shed 10 bases, J shed 7 bases, and the junction held 6 bases outside the gene matches. In germline, CDR1 is MNHNS, CDR2 SASEGT. The CDR3 length is 12 residues. CDR3 amino acids: CANSGGENTIYF. In DNA form, the CDR3 reads TGTGCCAATTCAGGGGGCGAGAACACCATATATTTT.

V is TRBV18 and J is TRBJ2-5; D is possibly TRBD2 (5 bases). From germline, CDR1 is KGHSH and CDR2 LQKENI. V lost 3 bases to trimming and J lost 2 bases, with 13 bases between them. The CDR3 is 15 amino acids. This CDR3 reads CASSPQLVVQETQYF. The CDR3 DNA sequence: TGTGCCAGCTCACCTCAACTAGTGGTGCAAGAGACCCAGTACTTC.

The chain links TRBV29-1 to TRBJ2-3; 10 nucleotides agree with TRBD2. Trimming removed 2 bases from V and 6 bases from J; junction bases left unmatched: 8. This CDR3 comprises 15 residues. CDR1 SQVTM and CDR2 ANQGSEA come from the germline V gene. CDR3 in DNA: TGCAGCGTTGAAAGAGCGGGAGGGCTGGGTGATACGCAGTATTTT. Protein product: CSVERAGGLGDTQYF.

This rearrangement joins TRBV28 to TRBJ2-2; maybe TRBD2 (6 bases). Deletions cut 9 bases from V and 3 bases from J, with 11 bases between. In germline, CDR1 is MDHEN, CDR2 SYDVKM. The CDR3 totals 13 residues. DNA of the CDR3: TGTGCCAGTAGCGGCGAGTACACCGGGGAGCTGTTTTTT. Encoded protein: CASSGEYTGELFF.

V is TRBV11-2 and J is TRBJ1-3, with D perhaps TRBD1 (5 bases). CDR1 and CDR2 (germline): SGHAT, FQNNGV. V was trimmed by 1 base and J by 2 bases, leaving 6 bases between them. The CDR3 covers 14 residues. The CDR3 DNA follows: TGTGCCAGCAGCTTAGCGGGGGCTGGAAACACCATATATTTT. Translation gives CASSLAGAGNTIYF.

The chain links TRBV7-2 to TRBJ2-3, with 7 bases aligning to TRBD2. V lost 2 bases, J lost 4 bases, and 6 bases stayed unmatched. Germline CDR1 SGHTA, CDR2 FQGNSA. CDR3 length: 15 amino acids. The CDR3 sequence: CASSLFQRESDTQYF. The CDR3 nucleotides are TGTGCCAGCAGCTTATTCCAGCGGGAATCAGATACGCAGTATTTT.

The J gene is TRBJ2-1, the V gene TRBV7-2; TRBD2 matches 7 bases. Per germline, CDR1 SGHTA and CDR2 FQGNSA. V trimming: 3 bases; J trimming: 7 bases; junction bases outside the gene matches: 3. The length of the CDR3 is 13 residues. The CDR3 is CASSFKRDNEQFF. In DNA, the CDR3 is TGTGCCAGCAGCTTTAAGCGGGATAATGAGCAGTTCTTC.

The chain combines TRBV6-1 with TRBJ2-1, with D perhaps matching TRBD2 (6 bases). The CDR3 runs 15 residues. V lost 6 bases, J lost 3 bases, and 15 bases lay in between. Germline values: CDR1 MNHNS, CDR2 SASEGT. The chain's CDR3 is CASSITGAHYNEQFF. CDR3 nucleotides: TGTGCCAGCAGCATAACGGGAGCACACTACAATGAGCAGTTCTTC.

The chain recombines TRBV29-1 with TRBJ2-3; TRBD2 is a possible D gene (6 bases). V was clipped by 5 bases and J by 0 bases, with 18 bases between them. CDR1 and CDR2 from the germline V gene are SQVTM and ANQGSEA. The CDR3 totals 16 residues. This chain's CDR3 is CSVRGTQTSSTDTQYF. CDR3 bases: TGCAGCGTTCGGGGGACCCAAACCTCTAGCACAGATACGCAGTATTTT.

The chain employs TRBV29-1 and TRBJ2-3; perhaps TRBD2 as D (5 bases). Germline CDR1 reads SQVTM; CDR2 reads ANQGSEA. The CDR3 runs 14 residues. The V end was cut by 5 bases, the J end by 4 bases, with 16 bases between. CDR3 nucleotides: TGCAGCGTTTATCCGGGATTATACCCAGATACGCAGTATTTT. Translating it yields CSVYPGLYPDTQYF.

This chain joins TRBV5-4 and TRBJ2-7; tentatively, D is TRBD1 (5 bases). The CDR3 totals 14 residues. The V gene's germline CDR1 is SGHNT and CDR2 YYREEE (reference sequence). V shed 4 bases and J shed 0 bases, with 11 bases lying between them. CDR3 sequence: CASSLLGVSYEQYF. In DNA form, the CDR3 reads TGTGCCAGCAGCCTGCTAGGGGTCTCCTACGAGCAGTACTTC.

The chain is built from TRBV11-1 and TRBJ1-1; TRBD1 aligns across 7 bases. The CDR3 covers 18 residues. J gave up 1 base and V 2 bases, and 13 bases lay outside the gene matches. Germline CDR1 is SGHAT and CDR2 is FQDESV (reference sequence). CDR3 sequence reads: CASSLPRQGEVGNTEAFF. The CDR3 DNA follows: TGTGCCAGCAGCTTACCAAGACAGGGAGAAGTGGGGAACACTGAAGCTTTCTTT.

This chain joins TRBV27 and TRBJ2-7; 16 bases agree with TRBD2. The CDR3 has 18 residues. Germline-derived CDR1 and CDR2 are MNHEY and SMNVEV (reference sequence). Trimming took 5 bases from V and 2 from J; bases not matched to a gene: 9. Here the CDR3 reads CASSHGTSGRAFPYEQYF. Here the CDR3 DNA reads TGTGCCAGCAGTCACGGGACTAGCGGGAGGGCCTTCCCCTACGAGCAGTACTTC.

The chain carries TRBV7-3 and TRBJ2-7; 10 bases are shared with TRBD2. The CDR3 runs to 13 residues. Trimming cost V 5 bases and J 9 bases; bases outside gene matches: 7. Germline CDR1 and CDR2: SGHTA and FQGTGA. In DNA, the CDR3 is TGTGCCAGCAGCCCAGGACTAGCGGACGTGCAGTACTTC. Its translation: CASSPGLADVQYF.

This clone was counted only a few times. This sequence joins TRBV4-3 and TRBJ2-1, with a tentative D call TRBD2 (6 bases). The V end lost 0 bases, the J end lost 5 bases, and 17 bases lay between the germline ends. This CDR3 spans 17 amino acids. The V gene's germline CDR1 is LGHNA and CDR2 YSLEER. The CDR3 spells CASSQDPGLPLNNEQFF. CDR3 coding DNA: TGCGCCAGCAGCCAAGACCCGGGACTTCCGTTAAACAATGAGCAGTTCTTC.

This chain uses TRBV4-1 with TRBJ2-1; the match to TRBD2 covers 7 bases. Germline values: CDR1 MGHRA, CDR2 YSYEKL. The junction had 3 bases not matched to a gene; V was cut back by 4 bases and J by 6 bases. This CDR3 comprises 13 residues. The CDR3 loop is CASSPRELNEQFF. CDR3 coding DNA: TGCGCCAGCAGCCCGCGGGAGCTCAATGAGCAGTTCTTC.

This chain joins TRBV11-2 and TRBJ1-1; 8 positions match TRBD1. J was trimmed by 10 bases and V by 6 bases; bases with no gene match: 16. From germline, CDR1 is SGHAT and CDR2 FQNNGV. The CDR3 runs 15 residues. The CDR3: CASRLPRGRLTRAFF. CDR3 nucleotide sequence: TGTGCCAGCAGGCTCCCCAGGGGGCGCTTAACACGAGCTTTCTTT.

V and J are TRBV19 and TRBJ1-1; D possibly corresponds to TRBD1 (6 bases). In germline, CDR1 is LNHDA, CDR2 SQIVND (reference sequence). With 7 bases removed from V and 1 base from J, the gap between germline ends came to 13 bases. The CDR3 extends over 14 amino acids. The CDR3, as DNA: TGTGCCAGTACCCTAGACAGGACGAACACTGAAGCTTTCTTT. Amino acid sequence: CASTLDRTNTEAFF.